In this sample, the clone carrying this T cell receptor beta chain turned up many times. The antigen remains unidentified. TCRdb reprocessed the 5' RACE reads via MiXCR and lists one record per CDR3 protein. The data contain around 100,000 distinct CDR3 sequences, about 5.6% of them singletons. The V end was cut by 1 base, the J end by 1 base, with 7 bases between. CDR1 is MGHRA and CDR2 is YSYEKL in the germline V gene. The CDR3 is made up of 14 amino acids. The data originate from a study of identical twins. Study-wide points: Alpha sequences out of frame and shared by twins had excess low generation probability. A lower insertion count was a feature of abundant cord blood beta clonotypes, with no such feature in memory repertoires.

Input material: memory T cells sorted from blood. This receptor was obtained from a woman between 45 and 65 years old in good health. The J gene is TRBJ1-1, the V gene TRBV4-1, with no clear D. The CDR3 sequence: CASSQGAENTEAFF. CDR3 sequence (DNA): TGCGCCAGCAGCCAAGGCGCTGAGAACACTGAAGCTTTCTTT.